This T cell receptor (beta chain) derives from a study of T cell clones after liver transplantation. Study background: Samples came from ITN030ST, which attempted immunosuppression withdrawal within 2 years of liver transplantation. Graft-donor-reactive sequences were compared with third-party-reactive TCRbeta sequences from pre-transplant mixed lymphocyte reactions. Points from the study as a whole: A larger donor-reactive than third-party decline suggested partial antigen-specific deletion.

The CDR3 length is 12 residues. The V and J ends lost 3 bases and 9 bases, in that order; junction bases with no gene match: 2. Germline lookup yields CDR1 LNHNV and CDR2 YYDKDF (reference sequence). TCRdb's table, derived via immunoSEQ multiplex PCR, lists solely in-frame clones and lacks some. Of more than 15,000 clones listed, around 90% were seen once; the top ten hold roughly 13%. In the case of this clone: Its target is not known.

V and J are TRBV15 and TRBJ2-1; 7 bases align to TRBD1. Source: CD8+ T cells from blood, taken before liver transplant. The sequence came from a human donor who received a liver transplant. The DNA of the CDR3 is TGTGCCACCAGCAGGGCAGGGGGTGAGCAGTTCTTC. Amino acids: CATSRAGGEQFF.